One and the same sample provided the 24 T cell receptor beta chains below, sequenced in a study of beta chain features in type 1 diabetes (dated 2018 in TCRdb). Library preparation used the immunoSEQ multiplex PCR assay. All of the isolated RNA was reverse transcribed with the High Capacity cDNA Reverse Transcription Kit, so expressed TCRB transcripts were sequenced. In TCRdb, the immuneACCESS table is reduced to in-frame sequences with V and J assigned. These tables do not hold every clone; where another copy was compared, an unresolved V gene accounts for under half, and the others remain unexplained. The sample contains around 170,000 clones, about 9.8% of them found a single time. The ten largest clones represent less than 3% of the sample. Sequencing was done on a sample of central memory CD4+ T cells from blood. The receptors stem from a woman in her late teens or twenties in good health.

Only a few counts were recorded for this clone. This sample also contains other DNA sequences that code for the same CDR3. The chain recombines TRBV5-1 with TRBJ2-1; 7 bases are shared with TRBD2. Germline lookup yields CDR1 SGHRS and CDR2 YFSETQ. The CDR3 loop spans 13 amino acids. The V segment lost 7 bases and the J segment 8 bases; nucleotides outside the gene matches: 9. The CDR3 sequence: CASYGEGRDEQFF. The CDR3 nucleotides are TGCGCCAGCTATGGGGAGGGTCGAGATGAGCAGTTCTTC.

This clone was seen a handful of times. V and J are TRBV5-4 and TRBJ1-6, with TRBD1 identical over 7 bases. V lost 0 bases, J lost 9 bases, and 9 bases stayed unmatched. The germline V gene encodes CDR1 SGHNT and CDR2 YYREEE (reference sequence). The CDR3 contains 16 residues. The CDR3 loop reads CASSLAGGQFRSPLHF. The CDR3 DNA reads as TGTGCCAGCAGCTTGGCCGGGGGACAGTTCCGTTCACCCCTCCACTTT.

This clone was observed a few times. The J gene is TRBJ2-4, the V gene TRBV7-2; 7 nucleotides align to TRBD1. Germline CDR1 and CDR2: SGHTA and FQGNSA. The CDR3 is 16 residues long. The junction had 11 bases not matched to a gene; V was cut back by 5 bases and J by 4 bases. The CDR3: CASSIPGQSLKNIQYF. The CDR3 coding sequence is TGTGCCAGCAGCATCCCGGGACAGAGCTTAAAAAACATTCAGTACTTC.

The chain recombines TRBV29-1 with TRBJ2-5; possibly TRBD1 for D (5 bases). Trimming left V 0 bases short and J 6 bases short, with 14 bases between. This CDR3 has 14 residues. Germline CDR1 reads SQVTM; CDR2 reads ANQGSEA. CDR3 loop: CSVEDRAGKKTQYF. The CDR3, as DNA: TGCAGCGTTGAAGATCGGGCAGGGAAAAAGACCCAGTACTTC.

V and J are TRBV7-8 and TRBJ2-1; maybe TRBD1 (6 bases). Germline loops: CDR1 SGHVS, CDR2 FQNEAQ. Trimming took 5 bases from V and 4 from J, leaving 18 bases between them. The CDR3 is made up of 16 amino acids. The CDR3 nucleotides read TGTGCCAGCAGCCTCCGGGGAAGCAGGGGATACAATGAGCAGTTCTTC. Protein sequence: CASSLRGSRGYNEQFF.

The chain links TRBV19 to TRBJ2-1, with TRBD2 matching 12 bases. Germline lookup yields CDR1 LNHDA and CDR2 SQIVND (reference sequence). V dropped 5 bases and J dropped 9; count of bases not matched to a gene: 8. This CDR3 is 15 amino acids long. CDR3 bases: TGTGCCAGTAGTGCCCGACTAGCGGGGGAAGGTGAGCAGTTCTTC. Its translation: CASSARLAGEGEQFF.

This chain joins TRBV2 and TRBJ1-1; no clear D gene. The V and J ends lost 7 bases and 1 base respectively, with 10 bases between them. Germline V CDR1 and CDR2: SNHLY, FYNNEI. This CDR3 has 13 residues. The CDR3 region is CASTRTENTEAFF. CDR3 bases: TGTGCCAGCACCCGAACAGAGAACACTGAAGCTTTCTTT.

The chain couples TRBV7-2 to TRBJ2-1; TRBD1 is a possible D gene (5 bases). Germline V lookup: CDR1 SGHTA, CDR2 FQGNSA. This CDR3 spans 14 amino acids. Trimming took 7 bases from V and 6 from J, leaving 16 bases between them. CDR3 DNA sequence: TGTGCCAGCAACCTAATCGGCAGGGTCAATGAGCAGTTCTTC. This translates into CASNLIGRVNEQFF.

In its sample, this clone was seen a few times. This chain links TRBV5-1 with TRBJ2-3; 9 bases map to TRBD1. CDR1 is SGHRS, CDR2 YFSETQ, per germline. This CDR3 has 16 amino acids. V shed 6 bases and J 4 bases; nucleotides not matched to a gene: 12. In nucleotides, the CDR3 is TGCGCCAGCATCCCCGGGGGGACAGGGTCGGCAGATACGCAGTATTTT. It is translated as CASIPGGTGSADTQYF. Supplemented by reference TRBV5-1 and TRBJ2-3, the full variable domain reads KAGVTQTPRYLIKTRGQQVTLSCSPISGHRSVSWYQQTPGQGLQFLFEYFSETQRNKGNFPGRFSGRQFSNSRSEMNVSTLELGDSALYLCASIPGGTGSADTQYFGPGTRLTVL.

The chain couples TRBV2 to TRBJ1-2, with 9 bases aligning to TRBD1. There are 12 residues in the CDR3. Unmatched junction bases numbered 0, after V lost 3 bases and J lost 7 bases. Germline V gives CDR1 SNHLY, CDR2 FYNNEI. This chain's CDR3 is CASSETGGGYTF. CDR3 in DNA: TGTGCCAGCAGTGAGACAGGGGGTGGCTACACCTTC.

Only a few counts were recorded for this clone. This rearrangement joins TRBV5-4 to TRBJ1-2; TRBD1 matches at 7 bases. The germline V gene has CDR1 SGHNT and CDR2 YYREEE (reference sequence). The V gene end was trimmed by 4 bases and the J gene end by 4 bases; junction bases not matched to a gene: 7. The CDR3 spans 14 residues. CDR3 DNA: TGTGCCAGCAGCACCGGACAGGCCGTCTATGGCTACACCTTC. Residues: CASSTGQAVYGYTF.

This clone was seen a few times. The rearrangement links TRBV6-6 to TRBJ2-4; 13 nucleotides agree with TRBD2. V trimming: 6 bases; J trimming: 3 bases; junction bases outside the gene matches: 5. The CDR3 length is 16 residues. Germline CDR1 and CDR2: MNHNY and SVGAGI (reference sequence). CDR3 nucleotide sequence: TGTGCCAGCAGCTTACTAGCGGGAGGGGGCAAAAACATTCAGTACTTC. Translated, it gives CASSLLAGGGKNIQYF.

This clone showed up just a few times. The CDR3 bases are TGTGCCAGTAGTATAGGGACAGGGTCGTACAATGAGCAGTTCTTC. Translation gives CASSIGTGSYNEQFF. J is TRBJ2-1 and V is TRBV19; 8 bases fit TRBD1. Germline V gene data show CDR1 as LNHDA and CDR2 as SQIVND (reference sequence). CDR3 length: 15 amino acids. Trimming took 1 base from V and 4 from J; bases not matched to a gene: 3.

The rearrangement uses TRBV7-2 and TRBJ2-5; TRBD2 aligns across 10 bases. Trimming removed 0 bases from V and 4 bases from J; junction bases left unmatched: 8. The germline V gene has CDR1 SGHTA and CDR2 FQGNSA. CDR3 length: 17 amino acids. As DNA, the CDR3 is TGTGCCAGCAGCTTAGCGTGGCTAGCGGGGGTAGGAGAGACCCAGTACTTC. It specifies CASSLAWLAGVGETQYF.

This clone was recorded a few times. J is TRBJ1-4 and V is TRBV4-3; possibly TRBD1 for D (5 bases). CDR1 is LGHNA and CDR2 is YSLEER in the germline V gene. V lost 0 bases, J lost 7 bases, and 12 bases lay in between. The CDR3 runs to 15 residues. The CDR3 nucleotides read TGCGCCAGCAGCCAAGAGTCGGTCAGGGTTGAAAAACTGTTTTTT. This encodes CASSQESVRVEKLFF.

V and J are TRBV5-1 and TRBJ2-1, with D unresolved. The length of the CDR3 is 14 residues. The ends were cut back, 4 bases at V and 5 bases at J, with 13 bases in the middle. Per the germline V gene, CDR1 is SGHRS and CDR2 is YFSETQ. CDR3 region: CASSEEFAHNEQFF. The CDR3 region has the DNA TGCGCCAGCAGCGAGGAATTTGCGCACAATGAGCAGTTCTTC.

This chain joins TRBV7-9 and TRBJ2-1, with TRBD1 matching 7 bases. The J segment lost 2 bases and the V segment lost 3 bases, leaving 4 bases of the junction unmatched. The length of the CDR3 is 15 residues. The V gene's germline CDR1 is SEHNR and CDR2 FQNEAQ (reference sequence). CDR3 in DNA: TGTGCCAGCAGCTTCCAAGGGACAGCCTACAATGAGCAGTTCTTC. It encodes CASSFQGTAYNEQFF.

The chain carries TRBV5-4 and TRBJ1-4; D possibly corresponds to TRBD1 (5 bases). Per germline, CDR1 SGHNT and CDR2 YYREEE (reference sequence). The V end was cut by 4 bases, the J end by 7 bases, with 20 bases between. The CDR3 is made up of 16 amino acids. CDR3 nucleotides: TGTGCCAGCAGCGGAGATAAAGGGGTTAGGGGTGAAAAACTGTTTTTT. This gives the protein CASSGDKGVRGEKLFF. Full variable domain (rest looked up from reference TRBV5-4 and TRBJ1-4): ETGVTQSPTHLIKTRGQQVTLRCSSQSGHNTVSWYQQALGQGPQFIFQYYREEENGRGNFPPRFSGLQFPNYSSELNVNALELDDSALYLCASSGDKGVRGEKLFFGSGTQLSVL.

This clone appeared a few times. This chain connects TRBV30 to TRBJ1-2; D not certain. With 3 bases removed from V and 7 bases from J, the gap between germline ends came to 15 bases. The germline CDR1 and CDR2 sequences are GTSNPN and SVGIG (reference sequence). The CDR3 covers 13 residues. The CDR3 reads CAWSGSGFSGYTF. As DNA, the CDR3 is TGTGCCTGGAGCGGGTCGGGTTTTAGTGGCTACACCTTC.

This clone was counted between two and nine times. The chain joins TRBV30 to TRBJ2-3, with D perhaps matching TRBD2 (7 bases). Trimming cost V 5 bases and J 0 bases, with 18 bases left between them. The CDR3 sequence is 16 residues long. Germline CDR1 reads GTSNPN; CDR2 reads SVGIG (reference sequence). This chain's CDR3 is CAWAVRGAGSTDTQYF. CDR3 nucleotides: TGTGCCTGGGCGGTTCGGGGGGCGGGTAGCACAGATACGCAGTATTTT.

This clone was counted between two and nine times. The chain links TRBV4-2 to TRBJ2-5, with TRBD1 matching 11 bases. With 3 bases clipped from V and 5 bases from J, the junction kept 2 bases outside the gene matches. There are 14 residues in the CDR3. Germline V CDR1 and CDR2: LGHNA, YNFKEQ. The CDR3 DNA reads TGTGCCAGCAGCCAGGACAGGGGGCGGGAGACCCAGTACTTC. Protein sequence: CASSQDRGRETQYF.

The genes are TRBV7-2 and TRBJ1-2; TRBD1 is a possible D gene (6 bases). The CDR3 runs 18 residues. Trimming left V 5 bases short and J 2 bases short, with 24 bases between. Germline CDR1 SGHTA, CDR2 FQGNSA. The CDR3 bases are TGTGCCAGCAGCAGAGACGGGACACCACGGGCCTCCAACTATGGCTACACCTTC. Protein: CASSRDGTPRASNYGYTF.

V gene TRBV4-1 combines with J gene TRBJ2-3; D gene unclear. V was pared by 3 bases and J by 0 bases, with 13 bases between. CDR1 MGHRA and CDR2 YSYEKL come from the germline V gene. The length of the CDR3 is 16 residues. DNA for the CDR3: TGCGCCAGCAGCCATCTCGACTCCTCTAGCACAGATACGCAGTATTTT. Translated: CASSHLDSSSTDTQYF.

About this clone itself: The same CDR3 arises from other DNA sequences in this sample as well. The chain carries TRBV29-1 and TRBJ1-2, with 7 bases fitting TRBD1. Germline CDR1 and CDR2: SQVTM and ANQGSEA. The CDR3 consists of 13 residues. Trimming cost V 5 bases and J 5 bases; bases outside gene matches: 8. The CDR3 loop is CSVQQGSGYGYTF. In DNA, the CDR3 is TGCAGCGTTCAACAGGGGAGTGGGTATGGCTACACCTTC. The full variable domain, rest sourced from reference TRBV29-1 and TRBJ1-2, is SAVISQKPSRDICQRGTSLTIQCQVDSQVTMMFWYRQQPGQSLTLIATANQGSEATYESGFVIDKFPISRPNLTFSTLTVSNMSPEDSSIYLCSVQQGSGYGYTFGSGTRLTVV.